This T cell receptor (beta chain) comes out of a study of human T cells and chemical hapten exposure. Turning to the study itself: The upper back received 0.01% DPC by patch testing, with results read at 6 days. General study findings and limits: High-frequency TCRs, those above 1 in 1000, stayed the same after DPC sensitization.

The library attached unique molecular identifiers to individual cDNA molecules. TCRdb re-analysed the RACE reads in MiXCR, keeping a single row per CDR3 protein. The data show approximately 400,000 distinct CDR3 sequences, with roughly 4.8% seen just once and approximately 2.1% held by the top ten. This clonotype was seen more than once but under ten times. As yet, its antigen is unknown. Time point reported: patch test 1, 2 weeks after DPC sensitization. Treatment reported: therapeutic diphenylcyclopropenone sensitization with weekly scalp DPC. Blood sampling preceded each patch test application. CDR1 is SEHNR and CDR2 is FQNEAQ in the germline V gene (reference sequence). This CDR3 comprises 14 residues. V shed 5 bases and J 0 bases; nucleotides not matched to a gene: 3.

The TCR was taken from a woman aged 50 to 65 with alopecia areata. Some clones in this sample may be carry-over from other donors' samples. The material sequenced was whole blood, taken in connection with sensitization to the hapten diphenylcyclopropenone (DPC). The genes are TRBV7-9 and TRBJ2-5; 7 positions match TRBD1. The CDR3: CASSGGQYQETQYF. The CDR3 DNA reads as TGTGCCAGCAGCGGGGGACAGTACCAAGAGACCCAGTACTTC.